The 2 T cell receptor beta chains in this list originate from one sample, sequenced in a study of CD8+ T cells in alopecia areata. RNA, once extracted, was reverse transcribed into cDNA for use as the sequencing template. Assay used: immunoSEQ multiplex PCR; TCRdb lists only in-frame clones, some missing. Sampling found some 110,000 clones, none seen once. The sample taken for sequencing was lesional skin. The receptors were gathered from a C3H/HeJ mouse with alopecia areata. This line is of MHC haplotype H2-k.

Regarding this clone: The genes are named according to mouse. Read coverage stops 4 residues before the CDR3 terminus; the germline J gene supplies the remainder. The rearrangement joins TRBV13-1 to TRBJ2-7; TRBD2 aligns across 8 bases. Per the germline V gene, CDR1 is NSHNY and CDR2 is SYGAGN. V trimming: 0 bases; J trimming: 2 bases; junction bases outside the gene matches: 4. The CDR3 has 15 residues. The sequenced part of the CDR3 DNA is TGTGCCAGCAGTGATGCTTCCTGGGGGGCCTAT. It encodes CASSDASWGAY. The full CDR3 reads CASSDASWGAYEQYF.

Worth noting for this clone: Gene names denote mouse genes. The read falls 4 residues short of the CDR3 end, and the missing part is taken from the germline J gene. V usage is TRBV13-3 and J usage is TRBJ1-4, with 9 bases aligning to TRBD1. Per the germline V gene, CDR1 is NNHDY and CDR2 is SYVADS. V shed 3 bases and J 0 bases; nucleotides not matched to a gene: 3. This CDR3 spans 16 amino acids. The covered CDR3 bases are TGTGCCAGCAGTGCCCGACAGGGGGTTTCCAACGAA. It encodes CASSARQGVSNE. The whole CDR3 region reads CASSARQGVSNERLFF.